This T cell receptor (beta chain) was profiled in a study of T cells in Graves' hyperthyroidism and ophthalmopathy. Study-wide results and limits: In the blood, most expanded thyroid clonotypes above 0.001 appeared as well. Ophthalmopathy got predicted by the model a median approximately 6 months before its onset. Separating ophthalmopathy from stable hyperthyroidism was achieved by a 13 V-J model.

Fresh 10 ml peripheral blood yielded PBMCs. Trimming shortened V by 6 bases and J by 2 bases, and 17 bases separated the two germline ends. CDR1 is MNHEY, CDR2 SMNVEV, per germline (reference sequence). This CDR3 region has 15 residues. Ten or more counts support this clonotype. Its specificity is not known. RNA transcripts yielded amplified TCR beta CDR3 regions. Carried out on the TCR CDR3, a first-round RT-PCR used the HTBI primer set. MiXCR, run by TCRdb on the multiplex PCR reads, gives a single entry per CDR3 protein. The sample lists fewer than 650,000 distinct CDR3 sequences, about 15% occurring once.

The receptor was isolated from a woman aged 40-49 years with Graves' ophthalmopathy. This chain links TRBV27 with TRBJ2-7, with D perhaps TRBD1 or TRBD2 (5 bases each). Sequenced sample: blood. The CDR3 protein is CASSLVGDGAYEQYF. In DNA, the CDR3 is TGTGCCAGCAGCCTGGTAGGGGACGGGGCCTACGAGCAGTACTTC.